This passage covers 26 T cell receptor beta chains from one sample sequenced in a study of cytomegalovirus exposure and HLA in healthy donors. The primer mix had 60 Vbeta and 13 Jbeta primers. Using immunoSEQ multiplex PCR, the repertoire was profiled, and TCRdb retains in-frame clones only, with some absent. The sample consists of 150,000 to 200,000 clones, 79% of them appearing once. Sequencing was done on a sample of PBMCs. These receptor sequences come from a woman in her 50s in good health and CMV-seronegative.

The V and J genes are TRBV27 and TRBJ1-4, with D tentatively TRBD1 (5 bases). The germline CDR1 and CDR2 sequences are MNHEY and SMNVEV (reference sequence). Trimming left V 4 bases short and J 9 bases short, with 15 bases between. This CDR3 region has 14 residues. The chain's CDR3 is CASSSAGVSKKLFF. The CDR3 DNA reads as TGTGCCAGCAGTTCGGCGGGGGTTAGTAAAAAACTGTTTTTT.

The chain has TRBV5-8 and TRBJ2-2; D perhaps matches TRBD1 (5 bases). Germline V gene sequence: CDR1 SGHTS, CDR2 YDEGEE. The V and J ends lost 4 bases and 5 bases respectively, with 27 bases between them. The CDR3 covers 19 residues. The CDR3 here is CASSAYGSVLRGITGELFF. In DNA form, the CDR3 reads TGTGCCAGCAGCGCCTATGGCTCAGTATTAAGGGGAATTACCGGGGAGCTGTTTTTT.

This chain joins TRBV28 and TRBJ2-6, with D perhaps TRBD2 (7 bases). This CDR3 has 19 residues. With 6 bases removed from V and 1 base from J, the gap between germline ends came to 22 bases. Germline V gives CDR1 MDHEN, CDR2 SYDVKM. CDR3 bases: TGTGCCAGCAGCGTGGGGGGGCGGCAGTACCCTTCTGGGGCCAACGTCCTGACTTTC. It encodes CASSVGGRQYPSGANVLTF.

The V gene is TRBV5-1, the J gene TRBJ1-4, with a possible D match to TRBD1 (5 bases). The V and J ends lost 2 bases and 6 bases respectively, with 14 bases between them. Looked up from germline, CDR1 is SGHRS and CDR2 is YFSETQ. This CDR3 contains 15 residues. The CDR3 DNA follows: TGCGCCAGCAGCTTATGGGGGGTTAGTGATGAAAAACTGTTTTTT. It specifies CASSLWGVSDEKLFF.

V usage is TRBV6-5 and J usage is TRBJ2-7; TRBD1 might be the D (5 bases). Germline loops: CDR1 MNHEY, CDR2 SVGAGI. The CDR3 has 14 amino acids. Trimming shortened V by 5 bases and J by 1 base, and 12 bases separated the two germline ends. This chain's CDR3 is CASSPTVGSYEQYF. As DNA, the CDR3 is TGTGCCAGCAGTCCGACAGTGGGTTCCTACGAGCAGTACTTC.

This clone was counted only a few times. V is TRBV7-9 and J is TRBJ2-1, with 8 bases fitting TRBD2. CDR3 length: 14 amino acids. Per the germline V gene, CDR1 is SEHNR and CDR2 is FQNEAQ (reference sequence). V trimming: 5 bases; J trimming: 14 bases; junction bases outside the gene matches: 14. The DNA for the CDR3 is TGTGCCAGCAGCCCGAACAGCGGGAGAAGCTTGGAGTTCTTC. Amino acids: CASSPNSGRSLEFF.

This sequence joins TRBV5-1 and TRBJ2-3; 8 nucleotides match TRBD2. CDR1 is SGHRS and CDR2 is YFSETQ in the germline V gene. Losses at the gene ends were 0 bases for V and 6 bases for J; bases not matched to a gene: 6. The CDR3 is made up of 15 amino acids. The CDR3 DNA sequence: TGCGCCAGCAGCTTGGCGGCGGGGGGACCGGATACGCAGTATTTT. It encodes CASSLAAGGPDTQYF. Full variable domain (rest looked up from reference TRBV5-1 and TRBJ2-3): KAGVTQTPRYLIKTRGQQVTLSCSPISGHRSVSWYQQTPGQGLQFLFEYFSETQRNKGNFPGRFSGRQFSNSRSEMNVSTLELGDSALYLCASSLAAGGPDTQYFGPGTRLTVL.

J is TRBJ1-2 and V is TRBV19; TRBD1 agrees at 7 bases. V lost 5 bases and J lost 4; bases outside the gene matches: 7. The CDR3 consists of 14 residues. The germline CDR1 and CDR2 sequences are LNHDA and SQIVND (reference sequence). The CDR3 DNA follows: TGTGCCAGTAGTGCCCTCCGGACAGGCTATGGCTACACCTTC. It codes for CASSALRTGYGYTF.

V is TRBV19 and J is TRBJ1-2; 7 nucleotides line up with TRBD1. Germline assignment: CDR1 LNHDA and CDR2 SQIVND (reference sequence). The CDR3 loop spans 15 amino acids. J gave up 6 bases and V 5 bases, and 12 bases lay outside the gene matches. CDR3 region: CASSPSSKGGHGYTF. For the CDR3, the DNA is TGTGCCAGTAGTCCCTCCTCCAAAGGGGGCCATGGCTACACCTTC.

The chain links TRBV6-6 to TRBJ2-7, with a possible D match to TRBD1 (5 bases). V dropped 2 bases and J dropped 5 bases, with 7 bases sitting between them. The CDR3 loop spans 12 amino acids. The V gene's germline CDR1 is MNHNY and CDR2 SVGAGI (reference sequence). CDR3 residues: CASSYRGHEQYF. CDR3 DNA sequence: TGTGCCAGCAGTTACAGGGGCCACGAGCAGTACTTC.

This chain links TRBV14 with TRBJ2-5; tentative D call: TRBD1 (6 bases). Germline V gene data show CDR1 as SGHDN and CDR2 as FVKESK. There are 14 residues in the CDR3. The germline V and J ends were trimmed by 2 bases and 2 bases, with 9 bases remaining between them. CDR3 in DNA: TGTGCCAGCAGCCAATGGACAGATCAAGAGACCCAGTACTTC. Residues: CASSQWTDQETQYF.

V is TRBV5-1 and J is TRBJ2-7; 8 nucleotides line up with TRBD1. The CDR3 is 12 amino acids. The germline gives CDR1 SGHRS, CDR2 YFSETQ. Trimming cost V 3 bases and J 13 bases; bases outside gene matches: 9. The CDR3 region is CASSWDRLKPYF. CDR3 DNA: TGCGCCAGCAGCTGGGACAGGCTCAAGCCTTACTTC.

The J gene is TRBJ2-3, the V gene TRBV6-5; 8 positions match TRBD1. The CDR3 has 14 residues. The germline V gene has CDR1 MNHEY and CDR2 SVGAGI. Germline trimming cut 6 bases from V and 2 bases from J; bases unmatched to any gene: 4. The CDR3 protein is CASSNRGNTDTQYF. For the CDR3, the DNA is TGTGCCAGCAGCAACAGGGGGAACACAGATACGCAGTATTTT.

This rearrangement joins TRBV6-1 to TRBJ1-5; D unresolved. Germline CDR1 is MNHNS and CDR2 is SASEGT. Trimming shortened V by 6 bases and J by 6 bases, and 12 bases separated the two germline ends. The CDR3 is 13 residues long. The CDR3 spells CASSPKAGQPQHF. The CDR3, as DNA: TGTGCCAGCAGCCCTAAAGCTGGTCAGCCCCAGCATTTT.

This chain uses TRBV25-1 with TRBJ1-2; possible D gene TRBD1, 5 bases. Between the trimmed V and J ends, which lost 5 bases and 3 bases, there was a span of 13 bases. Germline lookup yields CDR1 MGHDK and CDR2 SYGVNS. The CDR3 is 14 residues long. The CDR3 DNA reads as TGTGCCAGCAGTTTGGCAGGGAAAGACTATGGCTACACCTTC. This codes for CASSLAGKDYGYTF.

This clone was found once. The genes are TRBV7-2 and TRBJ1-2, with a possible D match to TRBD1 (6 bases). The CDR3 totals 15 residues. Deletions cut 2 bases from V and 2 bases from J, with 12 bases between. The germline gives CDR1 SGHTA, CDR2 FQGNSA. Written as DNA, the CDR3 is TGTGCCAGCAGCTTACCAAAAACAGGGAACTATGGCTACACCTTC. It specifies CASSLPKTGNYGYTF.

This clone occurred once. One junction end does not reproduce the germline sequence, and a read error may be involved. The chain employs TRBV13 and TRBJ2-5; tentative D call: TRBD1 (6 bases). The CDR3 consists of 15 residues. Germline CDR1 is PRHDT and CDR2 is FYEKMQ (reference sequence). The CDR3 DNA reads as TGTGCCAGCAGCGAGGTTCCCACAGGGCAAGTGACCCAGTACTTC. Its protein is CASSEVPTGQVTQYF.

The chain uses TRBV7-9 and TRBJ1-5; 9 bases map to TRBD1. This CDR3 spans 14 amino acids. Trimming at V came to 5 bases and at J to 5 bases, leaving 4 bases not matched to a gene. Germline assignment: CDR1 SEHNR and CDR2 FQNEAQ (reference sequence). This chain's CDR3 is CASSRQGVDQPQHF. The CDR3 DNA reads TGTGCCAGCAGCCGACAGGGGGTCGATCAGCCCCAGCATTTT.

This chain uses TRBV6-6 with TRBJ1-3; D gene uncertain. Trimming left V 8 bases short and J 8 bases short, with 22 bases between. This CDR3 is built from 15 residues. The germline gives CDR1 MNHNY, CDR2 SVGAGI (reference sequence). The CDR3 DNA is TGTGCCAGCGTTGCTACATTACTGTCGGGTGACACCATATATTTT. Residues: CASVATLLSGDTIYF.

The chain couples TRBV7-2 to TRBJ1-2; TRBD1 aligns across 7 bases. The CDR3 totals 17 residues. Germline assignment: CDR1 SGHTA and CDR2 FQGNSA. Unmatched junction bases numbered 11, after V lost 4 bases and J lost 0 bases. The DNA of the CDR3 is TGTGCCAGCAGCTCCACGAGGGGGACAGTATCTAACTATGGCTACACCTTC. Translating gives CASSSTRGTVSNYGYTF.

The rearrangement joins TRBV19 to TRBJ2-2; TRBD1 aligns across 10 bases. Losses at the gene ends were 6 bases for V and 5 bases for J; bases not matched to a gene: 6. The CDR3 has 15 residues. The germline V gene has CDR1 LNHDA and CDR2 SQIVND (reference sequence). The CDR3 sequence: CASRARTGGTGELFF. CDR3 coding DNA: TGTGCCAGTAGGGCCCGGACAGGGGGAACCGGGGAGCTGTTTTTT.

This clone was detected only a few times. The chain couples TRBV6-5 to TRBJ2-7, with 9 bases identical to TRBD1. V lost 2 bases, J lost 6 bases, and 2 bases stayed unmatched. Germline V gene data show CDR1 as MNHEY and CDR2 as SVGAGI. The CDR3 extends over 13 amino acids. CDR3 sequence: CASSYDRGSEQYF. The CDR3 DNA sequence: TGTGCCAGCAGTTACGACAGGGGGAGCGAGCAGTACTTC.

The chain has TRBV29-1 and TRBJ2-2, with TRBD2 as a possible D gene (6 bases). Germline V gene data show CDR1 as SQVTM and CDR2 as ANQGSEA. This CDR3 contains 11 residues. The DNA for the CDR3 is TGCGCCGGGGGAGCTACCGGGGAGCTGTTTTTT. As protein: CAGGATGELFF.

The chain couples TRBV5-1 to TRBJ2-5, with 14 nucleotides matching TRBD2. CDR3 length equals 15 residues. The V and J ends lost 2 bases and 4 bases, in that order; junction bases with no gene match: 1. The germline CDR1 and CDR2 sequences are SGHRS and YFSETQ. CDR3 sequence reads: CASSFGLAGGETQYF. The CDR3 nucleotides read TGCGCCAGCAGCTTTGGACTAGCGGGAGGAGAGACCCAGTACTTC.

The chain joins TRBV7-9 to TRBJ2-1; 9 nucleotides match TRBD1. This CDR3 has 14 amino acids. Germline V gene data show CDR1 as SEHNR and CDR2 as FQNEAQ (reference sequence). V gave up 6 bases and J gave up 2 bases; unmatched junction bases: 2. The CDR3 sequence is CASRRQGAYNEQFF. The CDR3, as DNA: TGTGCCAGCAGGCGACAGGGGGCCTACAATGAGCAGTTCTTC.

The J gene is TRBJ2-5, the V gene TRBV5-4, with 8 positions matching TRBD2. Germline assignment: CDR1 SGHNT and CDR2 YYREEE (reference sequence). With V trimmed by 4 bases and J by 5 bases, 7 bases remained unmatched. CDR3 length equals 14 residues. CDR3 nucleotides: TGTGCCAGCAGCCATAGGGGACTAGGGGAGACCCAGTACTTC. This codes for CASSHRGLGETQYF.